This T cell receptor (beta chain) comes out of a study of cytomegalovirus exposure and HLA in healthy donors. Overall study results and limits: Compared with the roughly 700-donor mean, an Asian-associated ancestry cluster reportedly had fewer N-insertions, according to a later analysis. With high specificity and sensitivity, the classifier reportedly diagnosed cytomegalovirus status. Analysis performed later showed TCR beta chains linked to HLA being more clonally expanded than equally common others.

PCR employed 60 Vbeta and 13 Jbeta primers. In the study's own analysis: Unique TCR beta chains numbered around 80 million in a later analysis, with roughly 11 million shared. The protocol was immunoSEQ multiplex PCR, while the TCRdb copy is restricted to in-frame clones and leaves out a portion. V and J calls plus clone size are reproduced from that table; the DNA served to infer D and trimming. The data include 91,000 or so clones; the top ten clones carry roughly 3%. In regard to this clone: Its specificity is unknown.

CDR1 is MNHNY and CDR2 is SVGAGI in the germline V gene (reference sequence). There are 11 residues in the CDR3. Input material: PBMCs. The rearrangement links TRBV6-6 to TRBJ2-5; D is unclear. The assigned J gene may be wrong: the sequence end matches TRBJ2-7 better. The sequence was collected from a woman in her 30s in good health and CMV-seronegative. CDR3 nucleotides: TGTGCCAGCAGCCGGAACTACGAGCAGTACTTC. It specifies CASSRNYEQYF.